Listed below are T cell receptor beta chains from one sample, sequenced in a study of blood T cell repertoires in COVID-19. Using immunoSEQ multiplex PCR, the repertoire was profiled, and TCRdb retains in-frame clones only, with some absent. The table has under 350,000 clones, approximately 88% seen once; the top ten hold about 1.7%. Material for sequencing was PBMCs or T cells enriched from blood (not recorded which). Receptors originate from a woman in her thirties or forties who had recovered from COVID-19. The CDR3 runs from the conserved cysteine through the conserved F or W. A D gene is named only where the DNA matches it firmly. Clone size, where shown, is once, few, many, or a class for clones that have expanded.

>TRBJ2-1|TRBV18|TRBD2|-
TGTGCCAGCTCACGGGGGCTAGCGGGAGGGAGCTCCTACAATGAGCAGTTCTTC
CASSRGLAGGSSYNEQFF
>TRBJ2-1|TRBV10-3|-|-
TGTGCCATCAGTGCCCGGGGAATAGGATCCTACAATGAGCAGTTCTTC
CAISARGIGSYNEQFF
>TRBJ2-7|TRBV7-9|TRBD1|-
TGTGCCAGCAGCTTAAGGGACAGGGAAAACGAGCAGTACTTC
CASSLRDRENEQYF
>TRBJ1-5|TRBV7-9|-|many
TGTGCCAGCAGATCGGACAGACGGGATGAGCCCCAGCATTTT
CASRSDRRDEPQHF
>TRBJ2-1|TRBV5-4|-|-
TGTGCCAGCAGCTTGGACAGAGACAATGAGCAGTTCTTC
CASSLDRDNEQFF
>TRBJ2-5|TRBV7-3|-|-
TGTGCCAGCAGCTTAAGGGGCCGGGGGGCTCGGGAGACCCAGTACTTC
CASSLRGRGARETQYF
>TRBJ1-3|TRBV27|-|-
TGTGCCAGCAACCCTCCGGGACTAGAGCGTGGAAACACCATATATTTT
CASNPPGLERGNTIYF
>TRBJ1-6|TRBV7-9|TRBD1|-
TGTGCCAGCAGCTTGGGACAGGGTGAGGGCGGCAATTCACCCCTCCACTTT
CASSLGQGEGGNSPLHF
>TRBJ1-2|TRBV4-1|-|-
TGCGCCAGCAGCCACGCCACAGTACAGAGAGGGTTGGGCGGCTACACCTTC
CASSHATVQRGLGGYTF
>TRBJ2-5|TRBV5-1|TRBD1|-
TGCGCCAGCAGCAGAGGGACAGAAGAGACCCAGTACTTC
CASSRGTEETQYF
>TRBJ2-1|TRBV5-1|TRBD2|-
TGCGCCAGCAGCGGGACTAGCGGTTCGAACTCCTACAATGAGCAGTTCTTC
CASSGTSGSNSYNEQFF
>TRBJ2-5|TRBV19|-|-
TGTGCCAGTAGTCGGGACCAAGAGACCCAGTACTTC
CASSRDQETQYF
>TRBJ1-6|TRBV14|-|-
TGTGCCAGCAGCCAAGATACAGTTTCAAATTCACCCCTCCACTTT
CASSQDTVSNSPLHF
>TRBJ1-1|TRBV7-2|TRBD1|-
TGTGCCAGCAGCTTAGCGACAGGGCAGATAGAAGCTTTCTTT
CASSLATGQIEAFF
>TRBJ1-1|TRBV12-3/TRBV12-4|TRBD1|-
TGTGCCAGCGGACAGGGGGACACTGAAGCTTTCTTT
CASGQGDTEAFF
>TRBJ2-2|TRBV5-1|TRBD2|-
TGCGCCAGCAGCTTGATGGCTAGCGGGAACACCGGGGAGCTGTTTTTT
CASSLMASGNTGELFF
>TRBJ1-2|TRBV2|TRBD1|-
TGTGCCAGCAAAATACAGGGGTCGACGTACTATGGCTACACCTTC
CASKIQGSTYYGYTF
>TRBJ2-7|TRBV5-1|TRBD2|-
TGCGCCAGCAGCTTCACTAGCGGGAGGAGCTACGAGCAGTACTTC
CASSFTSGRSYEQYF
>TRBJ1-3|TRBV2|-|-
TGTGCCAGCAGTGCACAGAGCTTCTCTGGAAACACCATATATTTT
CASSAQSFSGNTIYF
>TRBJ2-1|TRBV3-1/TRBV3-2|TRBD2|-
TGTGCCAGCAGCTCCTTTAGCGGACTAGCGGGGGACGGGGAGCAGTTCTTC
CASSSFSGLAGDGEQFF
>TRBJ2-5|TRBV25-1|-|-
TGTGCCAGCAGTGAATGGGCAATGGTCCGAGAGACCCAGTACTTC
CASSEWAMVRETQYF
>TRBJ2-5|TRBV2|TRBD2|-
TGTGCCAGCAGTGAGGGGACTAGCGGGGTCTCCCAGTACTTC
CASSEGTSGVSQYF
>TRBJ1-2|TRBV6-1|TRBD1|-
TGTGCCAGCAGTGTCCCGGGACAGGGGATTTTTTTTTATGGCTACACCTTC
CASSVPGQGIFFYGYTF
>TRBJ2-1|TRBV19|TRBD2|-
TGTGCCAGTAGTGAGTGGCATCCGAGGGGAGGGTCCTACAATGAGCAGTTCTTC
CASSEWHPRGGSYNEQFF
>TRBJ2-5|TRBV18|-|-
TGTGCCAGCTCACCCCCCTCGGATAGAGGGGAGACCCAGTACTTC
CASSPPSDRGETQYF
>TRBJ1-1|TRBV7-6|-|-
TGTGCCAGCAGCTCAGGACAGTCTAGGAACACTGAAGCTTTCTTT
CASSSGQSRNTEAFF
>TRBJ1-5|TRBV7-3|-|-
TGTGCCAGCAGCTTAACTCGGACCGGCGGGAGCAATCAGCCCCAGCATTTT
CASSLTRTGGSNQPQHF
>TRBJ2-2|TRBV6-5|-|-
TGTGCCAGTCAGGGGCAGCGGGGAAGCACCGGGGAGCTGTTTTTT
CASQGQRGSTGELFF
>TRBJ2-3|TRBV6-5|-|-
TGTGCCAGCAGATTTAGCGGCGGCACAGATACGCAGTATTTT
CASRFSGGTDTQYF
>TRBJ2-1|TRBV3-1/TRBV3-2|TRBD2|-
TGTGCCAGCAGCATCCGGACTAGCGGGCTCTGGGATGAGCAGTTCTTC
CASSIRTSGLWDEQFF
>TRBJ1-4|TRBV5-1|TRBD1|-
TGCGCCAGCAGCCTACAGGGGATCGAGGAAAAACTGTTTTTT
CASSLQGIEEKLFF
>TRBJ2-7|TRBV6-5|-|-
TGTGCCAGCAGTTCGACAGTATACGAGCAGTACTTC
CASSSTVYEQYF
>TRBJ1-4|TRBV2|TRBD1|-
TGTGCCAGCAGTTATCAGGGGGGAAGGGGTGAAAAACTGTTTTTT
CASSYQGGRGEKLFF
>TRBJ2-4|TRBV5-1|TRBD1|once
TGCGCCAGCAGCTTGGGGACAGGGCGAATTCAGTACTTC
CASSLGTGRIQYF
>TRBJ1-1|TRBV28|-|few
TGTGCCAGCAGTTTGCGGTACACTGAAGCTTTCTTT
CASSLRYTEAFF
>TRBJ1-1|TRBV7-2|-|-
TGTGCCAGCAGCTTAGCGGCAGGGTACCCTGAAGCTTTCTTT
CASSLAAGYPEAFF
>TRBJ2-7|TRBV12-5|-|-
TGTGCTAGTGGTTTCGGAACACGGACAGTCAACTACGAGCAGTACTTC
CASGFGTRTVNYEQYF
>TRBJ2-1|TRBV9|TRBD1|-
TGTGCCAGCAGCCCCCCCCGACAGGGGGTCTACAATGAGCAGTTCTTC
CASSPPRQGVYNEQFF
>TRBJ2-3|TRBV3-1/TRBV3-2|-|-
TGTGCCAGCAGCCAAGACTCCGCTAGAAGTTACACAGATACGCAGTATTTT
CASSQDSARSYTDTQYF
>TRBJ2-7|TRBV4-1|TRBD1|-
TGCGCCAGCAGCCAAGTTGGGACAGGGATGGACGAGCAGTACTTC
CASSQVGTGMDEQYF
>TRBJ2-2|TRBV7-9|-|-
TGTGCCACCCGCGGGCAGGGAGGAACCGGGGAGCTGTTTTTT
CATRGQGGTGELFF
>TRBJ2-1|TRBV7-9|TRBD2|-
TGTGCCAGCAGCGGAGGACTAGCGGGGGGGTACAGGGAGCAGTTCTTC
CASSGGLAGGYREQFF
>TRBJ1-2|TRBV6-5|-|-
TGTGCCAGCAGTTACTCGTCCTATAACTATGGCTACACCTTC
CASSYSSYNYGYTF
>TRBJ1-5|TRBV4-2|TRBD1|-
TGTGCCAGCAGCCAATTAGGGGGCCGCAATCAGCCCCAGCATTTT
CASSQLGGRNQPQHF
>TRBJ2-3|TRBV27|-|-
TGTGCCAGCTCTAGCGACCTGATGGGAATAGATACGCAGTATTTT
CASSSDLMGIDTQYF
>TRBJ1-1|TRBV18|TRBD1|-
TGTGCCAGCTCACCAGGGGGGACAGGAGGTACTGAAGCTTTCTTT
CASSPGGTGGTEAFF
>TRBJ1-6|TRBV9|TRBD1|-
TGTGCCAGCAGCGGCCGGGACAGGGCTTCACCCCTCCACTTT
CASSGRDRASPLHF
>TRBJ2-6|TRBV5-1|-|-
TGCGCCAGCAGTCTGGGGGACTTCTCTGGGGCCAACGTCCTGACTTTC
CASSLGDFSGANVLTF
>TRBJ2-1|TRBV4-2|TRBD2|-
TGTGCCAGCAGCCAAGGACTAGCGGCAACTTACAATGAGCAGTTCTTC
CASSQGLAATYNEQFF
>TRBJ2-3|TRBV18|-|-
TGTGCCAGCTCACCCCGACAGACCACAGATACGCAGTATTTT
CASSPRQTTDTQYF
>TRBJ1-1|TRBV5-1|TRBD1|-
TGCGCCAGCACCTCGGGACAGGCGAACACTGAAGCTTTCTTT
CASTSGQANTEAFF
>TRBJ1-4|TRBV29-1|-|-
TGCAGCGTCGGGACTTCTGTCCGGGAAAAACTGTTTTTT
CSVGTSVREKLFF
>TRBJ1-2|TRBV2|-|-
TGTGCCAGCAGTCCCCAGGGAACCTATGGCTACACCTTC
CASSPQGTYGYTF
>TRBJ2-7|TRBV6-6|-|-
TGTGCCAGCAGTTACGGACTCTCCTACGAGCAGTACTTC
CASSYGLSYEQYF
>TRBJ2-2|TRBV29-1|TRBD1|-
TGCAGCGTCCTACCCCGCCCGCCGGGACAGGGGAACCCCGGGGAGCTGTTTTTT
CSVLPRPPGQGNPGELFF
>TRBJ1-2|TRBV7-2|-|few
TGTGCCAGCAGCTTACCGATCTCTACCAACTATGGCTACACCTTC
CASSLPISTNYGYTF
>TRBJ1-2|TRBV6-5|TRBD1|-
TGTGCCAGCAGTTACTTAGGACAGGTTGATGGCTACACCTTC
CASSYLGQVDGYTF
>TRBJ2-2|TRBV5-6|TRBD2|-
TGTGCCAGCAGCTTGAGGACTAGCGGGACGAACACCGGGGAGCTGTTTTTT
CASSLRTSGTNTGELFF
>TRBJ1-1|TRBV2|-|-
TGTGCCAGCAGGGGAGGGGGGGCGAACACTGAAGCTTTCTTT
CASRGGGANTEAFF
>TRBJ2-3|TRBV4-1|-|-
TGCGCCAGCAGCCAATTCGAGGCAGGGGATACGCAGTATTTT
CASSQFEAGDTQYF